This T cell receptor (beta chain) was identified during a study of PD-1 blockade in classical Hodgkin lymphoma. Assay used: immunoSEQ multiplex PCR; TCRdb lists only in-frame clones, some missing. The data contain some 19,000 clones, about 80% of them singletons. The CDR3 length is 13 residues. Specified time point: cycle 4 day 1 (C4D1), after 6 weeks of nivolumab. Following autologous stem cell transplantation, relapse occurred in every patient, and exposure to brentuximab vedotin varied. The starting material was peripheral blood mononuclear cells (PBMCs), obtained before the fourth cycle of nivolumab. This sequence originates from a human donor with classical Hodgkin lymphoma. The chain joins TRBV21-1 to TRBJ1-2. TRBV21-1 is a documented pseudogene. The CDR3 here is CASSKGSGGGYTF. The CDR3 DNA reads TGTGCCAGCAGCAAAGGTAGTGGGGGAGGCTACACCTTC.